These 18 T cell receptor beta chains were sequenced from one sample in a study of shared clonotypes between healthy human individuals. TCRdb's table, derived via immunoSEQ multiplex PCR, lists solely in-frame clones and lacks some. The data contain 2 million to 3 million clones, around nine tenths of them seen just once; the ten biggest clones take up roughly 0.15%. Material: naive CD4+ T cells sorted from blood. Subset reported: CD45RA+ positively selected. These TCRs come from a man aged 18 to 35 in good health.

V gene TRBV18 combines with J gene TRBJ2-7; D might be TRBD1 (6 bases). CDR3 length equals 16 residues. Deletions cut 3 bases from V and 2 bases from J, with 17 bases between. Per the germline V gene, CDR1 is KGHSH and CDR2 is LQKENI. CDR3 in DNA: TGTGCCAGCTCACCTCAAGGGGGTGGGAGCCCCTACGAGCAGTACTTC. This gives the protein CASSPQGGGSPYEQYF.

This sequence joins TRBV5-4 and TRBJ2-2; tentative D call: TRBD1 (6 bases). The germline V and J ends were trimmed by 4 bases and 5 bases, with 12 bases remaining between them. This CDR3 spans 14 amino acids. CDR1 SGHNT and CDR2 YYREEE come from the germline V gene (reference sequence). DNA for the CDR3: TGTGCCAGCAGCCCGGACAGATTTACCGGGGAGCTGTTTTTT. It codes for CASSPDRFTGELFF.

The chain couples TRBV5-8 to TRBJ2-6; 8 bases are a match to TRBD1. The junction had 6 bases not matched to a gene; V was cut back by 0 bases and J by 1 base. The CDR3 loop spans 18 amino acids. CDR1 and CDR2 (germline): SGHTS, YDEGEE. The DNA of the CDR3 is TGTGCCAGCAGCTTGGTTGGGACAGGAGTATCTGGGGCCAACGTCCTGACTTTC. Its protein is CASSLVGTGVSGANVLTF.

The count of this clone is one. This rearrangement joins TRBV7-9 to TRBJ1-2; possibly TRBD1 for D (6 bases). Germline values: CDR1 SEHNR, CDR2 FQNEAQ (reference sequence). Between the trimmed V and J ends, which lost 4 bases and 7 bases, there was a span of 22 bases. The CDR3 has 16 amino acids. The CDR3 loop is CASSSLSGVRGGGYTF. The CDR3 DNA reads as TGTGCCAGCAGCTCCCTCTCGGGGGTAAGAGGGGGTGGCTACACCTTC.

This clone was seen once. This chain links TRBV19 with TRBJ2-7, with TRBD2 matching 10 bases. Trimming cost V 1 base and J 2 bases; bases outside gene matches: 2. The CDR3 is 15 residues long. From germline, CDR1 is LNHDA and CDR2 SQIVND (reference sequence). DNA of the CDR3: TGTGCCAGTAGTATAGCTAGCGGGAGAGCCTACGAGCAGTACTTC. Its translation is CASSIASGRAYEQYF.

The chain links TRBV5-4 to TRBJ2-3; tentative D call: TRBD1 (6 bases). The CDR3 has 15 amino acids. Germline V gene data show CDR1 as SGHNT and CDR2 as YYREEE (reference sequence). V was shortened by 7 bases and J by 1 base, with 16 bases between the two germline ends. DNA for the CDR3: TGTGCCAGCCAGCCGACAGGAACGCGCACAGATACGCAGTATTTT. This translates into CASQPTGTRTDTQYF.

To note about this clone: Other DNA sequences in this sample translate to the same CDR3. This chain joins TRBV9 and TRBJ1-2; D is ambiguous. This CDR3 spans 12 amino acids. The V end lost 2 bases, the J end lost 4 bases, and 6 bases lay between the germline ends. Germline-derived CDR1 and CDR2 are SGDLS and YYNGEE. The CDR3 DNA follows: TGTGCCAGCAGCGTTGACGGCTATGGCTACACCTTC. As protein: CASSVDGYGYTF.

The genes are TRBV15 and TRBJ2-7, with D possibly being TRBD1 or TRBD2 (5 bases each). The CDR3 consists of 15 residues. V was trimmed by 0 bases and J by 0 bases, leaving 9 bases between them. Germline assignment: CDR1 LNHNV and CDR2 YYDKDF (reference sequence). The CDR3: CATSRDHGASYEQYF. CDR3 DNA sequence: TGTGCCACCAGCAGAGATCACGGGGCCTCCTACGAGCAGTACTTC. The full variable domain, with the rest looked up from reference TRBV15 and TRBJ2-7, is DAMVIQNPRYQVTQFGKPVTLSCSQTLNHNVMYWYQQKSSQAPKLLFHYYDKDFNNEADTPDNFQSRRPNTSFCFLDIRSPGLGDTAMYLCATSRDHGASYEQYFGPGTRLTVT.

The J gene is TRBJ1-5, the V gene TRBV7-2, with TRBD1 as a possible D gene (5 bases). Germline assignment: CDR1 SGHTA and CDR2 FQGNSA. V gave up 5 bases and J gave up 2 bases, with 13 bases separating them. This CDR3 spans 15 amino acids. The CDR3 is CASSLSLGGNQPQHF. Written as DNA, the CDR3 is TGTGCCAGCAGCCTGTCCCTGGGGGGCAATCAGCCCCAGCATTTT.

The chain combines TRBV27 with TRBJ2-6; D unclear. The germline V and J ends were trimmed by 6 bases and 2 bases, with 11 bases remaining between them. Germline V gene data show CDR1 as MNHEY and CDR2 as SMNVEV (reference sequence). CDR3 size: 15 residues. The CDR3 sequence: CASSPKVAGANVLTF. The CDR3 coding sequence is TGTGCCAGCAGCCCTAAGGTGGCTGGGGCCAACGTCCTGACTTTC. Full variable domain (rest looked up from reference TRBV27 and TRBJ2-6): EAQVTQNPRYLITVTGKKLTVTCSQNMNHEYMSWYRQDPGLGLRQIYYSMNVEVTDKGDVPEGYKVSRKEKRNFPLILESPSPNQTSLYFCASSPKVAGANVLTFGAGSRLTVL.

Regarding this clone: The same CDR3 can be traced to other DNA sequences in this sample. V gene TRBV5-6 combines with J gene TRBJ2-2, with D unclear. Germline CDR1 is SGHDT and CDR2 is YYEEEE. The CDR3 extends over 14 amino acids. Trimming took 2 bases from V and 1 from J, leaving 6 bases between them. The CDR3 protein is CASSLRQNTGELFF. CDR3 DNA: TGTGCCAGCAGCTTACGGCAGAACACCGGGGAGCTGTTTTTT.

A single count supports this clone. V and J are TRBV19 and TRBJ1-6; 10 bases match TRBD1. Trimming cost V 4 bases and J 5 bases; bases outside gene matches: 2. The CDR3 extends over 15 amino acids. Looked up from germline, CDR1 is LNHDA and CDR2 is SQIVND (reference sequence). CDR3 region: CASSTGTGDNSPLHF. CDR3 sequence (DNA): TGTGCCAGTAGTACCGGGACAGGGGATAATTCACCCCTCCACTTT.

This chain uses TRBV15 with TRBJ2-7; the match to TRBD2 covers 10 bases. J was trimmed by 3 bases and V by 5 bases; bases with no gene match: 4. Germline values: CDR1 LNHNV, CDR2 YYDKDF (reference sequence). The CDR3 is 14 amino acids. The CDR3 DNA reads TGTGCCACCAGCTTGGCTAGCGGGAGCTACGAGCAGTACTTC. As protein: CATSLASGSYEQYF.

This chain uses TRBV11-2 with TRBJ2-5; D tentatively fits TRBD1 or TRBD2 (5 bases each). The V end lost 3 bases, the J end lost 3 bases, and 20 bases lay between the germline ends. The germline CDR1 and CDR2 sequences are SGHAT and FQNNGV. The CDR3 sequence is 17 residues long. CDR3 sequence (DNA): TGTGCCAGCAGCTTGGGGGAATTCTCTAGGCGGAAAGAGACCCAGTACTTC. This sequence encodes CASSLGEFSRRKETQYF. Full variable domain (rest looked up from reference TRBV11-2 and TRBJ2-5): EAGVAQSPRYKIIEKRQSVAFWCNPISGHATLYWYQQILGQGPKLLIQFQNNGVVDDSQLPKDRFSAERLKGVDSTLKIQPAKLEDSAVYLCASSLGEFSRRKETQYFGPGTRLLVL.

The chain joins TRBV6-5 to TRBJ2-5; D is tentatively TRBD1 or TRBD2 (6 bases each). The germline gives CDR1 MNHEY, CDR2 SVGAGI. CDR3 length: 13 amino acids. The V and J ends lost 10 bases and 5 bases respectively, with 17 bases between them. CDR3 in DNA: TGTGCCACCCATTCGCCGGGGGCTGAGACCCAGTACTTC. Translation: CATHSPGAETQYF.

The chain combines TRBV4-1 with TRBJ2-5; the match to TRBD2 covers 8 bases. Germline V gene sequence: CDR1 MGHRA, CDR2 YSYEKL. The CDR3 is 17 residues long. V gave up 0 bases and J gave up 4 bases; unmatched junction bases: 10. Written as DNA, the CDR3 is TGCGCCAGCAGCCAAGATCTCGGGGGGGCCCGGGGAGAGACCCAGTACTTC. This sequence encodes CASSQDLGGARGETQYF.

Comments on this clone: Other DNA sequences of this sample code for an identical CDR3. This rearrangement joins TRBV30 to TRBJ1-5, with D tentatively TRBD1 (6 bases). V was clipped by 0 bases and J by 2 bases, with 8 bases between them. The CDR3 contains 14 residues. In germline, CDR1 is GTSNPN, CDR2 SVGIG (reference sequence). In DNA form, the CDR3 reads TGTGCCTGGAGTGTTTCAGGGGGCAATCAGCCCCAGCATTTT. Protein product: CAWSVSGGNQPQHF.

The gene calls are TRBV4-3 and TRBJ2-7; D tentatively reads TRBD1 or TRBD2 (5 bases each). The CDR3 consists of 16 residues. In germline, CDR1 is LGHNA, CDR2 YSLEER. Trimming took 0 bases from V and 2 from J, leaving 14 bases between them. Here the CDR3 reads CASSQDMTTGTYEQYF. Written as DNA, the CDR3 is TGCGCCAGCAGCCAAGATATGACTACAGGTACCTACGAGCAGTACTTC.